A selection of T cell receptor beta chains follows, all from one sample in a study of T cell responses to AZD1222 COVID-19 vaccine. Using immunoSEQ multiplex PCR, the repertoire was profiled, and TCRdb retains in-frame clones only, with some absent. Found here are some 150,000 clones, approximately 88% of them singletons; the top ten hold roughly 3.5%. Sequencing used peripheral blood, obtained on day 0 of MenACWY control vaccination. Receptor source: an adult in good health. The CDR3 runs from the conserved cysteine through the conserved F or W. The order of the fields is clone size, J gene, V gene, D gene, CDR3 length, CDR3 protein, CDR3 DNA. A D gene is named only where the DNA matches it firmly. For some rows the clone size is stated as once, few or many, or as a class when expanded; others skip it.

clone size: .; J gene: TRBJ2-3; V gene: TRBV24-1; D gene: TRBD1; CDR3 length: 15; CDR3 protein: CATSDSLKQGLTQYF; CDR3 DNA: TGTGCCACCAGTGATTCACTCAAACAGGGGTTGACGCAGTATTTT
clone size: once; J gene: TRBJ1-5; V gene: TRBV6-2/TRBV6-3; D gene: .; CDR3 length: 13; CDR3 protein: CASSRTGNQPQHF; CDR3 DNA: TGTGCCAGCAGTAGGACTGGCAATCAGCCCCAGCATTTT
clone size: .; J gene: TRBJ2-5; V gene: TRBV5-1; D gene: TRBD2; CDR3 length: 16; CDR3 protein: CASSLVGREGRETQYF; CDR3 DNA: TGCGCCAGCAGCTTGGTCGGACGGGAGGGCCGGGAGACCCAGTACTTC
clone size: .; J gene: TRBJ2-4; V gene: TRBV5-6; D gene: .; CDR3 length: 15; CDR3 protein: CASSLVGGLKNIQYF; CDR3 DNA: TGTGCCAGCAGCTTGGTGGGGGGCCTCAAAAACATTCAGTACTTC
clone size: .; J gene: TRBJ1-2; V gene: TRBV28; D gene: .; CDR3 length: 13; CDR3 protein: CASSLDKNYGYTF; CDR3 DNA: TGTGCCAGCAGTTTAGACAAGAACTATGGCTACACCTTC
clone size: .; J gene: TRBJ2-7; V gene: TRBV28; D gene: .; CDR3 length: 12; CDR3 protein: CASGLSAYEQYF; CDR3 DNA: TGTGCCAGCGGACTGTCCGCCTATGAGCAGTACTTC
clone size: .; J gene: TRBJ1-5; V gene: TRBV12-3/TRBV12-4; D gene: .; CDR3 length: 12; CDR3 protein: CASSLGDQPQHF; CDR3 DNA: TGTGCCAGCAGTTTGGGAGATCAGCCCCAGCATTTT
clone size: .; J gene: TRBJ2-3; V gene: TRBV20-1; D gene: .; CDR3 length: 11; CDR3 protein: CSARGGDTQYF; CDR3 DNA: TGCAGTGCTAGAGGCGGGGATACGCAGTATTTT
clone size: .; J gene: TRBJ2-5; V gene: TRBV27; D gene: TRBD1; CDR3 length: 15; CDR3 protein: CASRTTTGGGETQYF; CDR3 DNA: TGTGCCAGCAGGACTACGACAGGGGGCGGGGAGACCCAGTACTTC
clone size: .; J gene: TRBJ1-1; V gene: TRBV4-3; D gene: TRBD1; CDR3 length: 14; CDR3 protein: CASSPDRGRAEAFF; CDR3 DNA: TGCGCCAGCAGCCCCGACAGGGGGCGAGCTGAAGCTTTCTTT
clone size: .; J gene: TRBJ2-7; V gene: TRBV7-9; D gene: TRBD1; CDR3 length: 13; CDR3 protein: CASSRRVGDSVYF; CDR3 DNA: TGTGCCAGCAGCCGAAGAGTGGGGGACAGCGTATACTTC
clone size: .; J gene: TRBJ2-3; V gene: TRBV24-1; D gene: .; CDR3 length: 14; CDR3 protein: CATSDRQGTDTQYF; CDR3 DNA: TGTGCCACCAGTGATCGACAGGGCACAGATACGCAGTATTTT
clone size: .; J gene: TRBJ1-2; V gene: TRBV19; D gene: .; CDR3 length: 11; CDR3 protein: CASSIKYGYTF; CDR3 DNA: TGTGCCAGTAGTATAAAATATGGCTACACCTTC
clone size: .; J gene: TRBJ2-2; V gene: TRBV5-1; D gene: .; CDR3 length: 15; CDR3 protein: CASSLTGTYTGELFF; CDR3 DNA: TGCGCCAGCAGCTTGACCGGGACATACACCGGGGAGCTGTTTTTT
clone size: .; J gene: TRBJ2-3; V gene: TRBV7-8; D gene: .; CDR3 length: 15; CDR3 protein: CASSFGLALGDTQYF; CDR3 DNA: TGTGCCAGCAGCTTTGGCCTGGCCCTCGGAGATACGCAGTATTTT
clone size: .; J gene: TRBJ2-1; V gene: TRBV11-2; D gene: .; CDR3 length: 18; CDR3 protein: CASRRGGGAYWLYNEQFF; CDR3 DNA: TGTGCCAGCAGGAGGGGGGGCGGAGCCTACTGGCTCTACAATGAGCAGTTCTTC
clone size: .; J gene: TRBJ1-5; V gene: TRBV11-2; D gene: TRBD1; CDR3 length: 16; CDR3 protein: CASSLLTGQGPQPQHF; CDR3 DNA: TGTGCCAGCAGCTTATTAACAGGACAGGGACCTCAGCCCCAGCATTTT
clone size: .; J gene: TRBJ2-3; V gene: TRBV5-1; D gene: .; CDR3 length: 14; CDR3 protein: CASSLLQVTDTQYF; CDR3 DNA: TGCGCCAGCAGCTTGTTACAGGTCACAGATACGCAGTATTTT
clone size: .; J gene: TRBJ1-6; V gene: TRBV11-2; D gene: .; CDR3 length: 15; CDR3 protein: CASTRDNSVRSPLHF; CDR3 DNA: TGTGCCAGCACAAGAGACAACAGCGTTCGGTCACCCCTCCACTTT
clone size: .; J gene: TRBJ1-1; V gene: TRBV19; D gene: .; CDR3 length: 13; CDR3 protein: CASTDQGYTEAFF; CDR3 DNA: TGTGCCAGTACGGATCAGGGGTACACTGAAGCTTTCTTT
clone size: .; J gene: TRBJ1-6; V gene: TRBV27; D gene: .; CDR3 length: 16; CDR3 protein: CASSPTGSSYNSPLHF; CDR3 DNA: TGTGCCAGCAGCCCAACAGGGAGCTCCTATAATTCACCCCTCCACTTT
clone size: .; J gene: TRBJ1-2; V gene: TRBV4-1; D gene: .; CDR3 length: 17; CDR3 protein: CASRASELPETNYGYTF; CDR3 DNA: TGCGCCAGCAGGGCCTCCGAATTGCCCGAGACTAACTATGGCTACACCTTC
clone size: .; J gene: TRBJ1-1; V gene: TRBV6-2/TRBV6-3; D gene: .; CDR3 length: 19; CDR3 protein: CASSYSSVIRVSRNTEAFF; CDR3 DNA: TGTGCCAGCAGTTACTCATCCGTCATACGGGTCAGTAGGAACACTGAAGCTTTCTTT
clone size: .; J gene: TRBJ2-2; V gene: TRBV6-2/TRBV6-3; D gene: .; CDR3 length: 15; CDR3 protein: CASSYLGSHTGELFF; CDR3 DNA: TGTGCCAGCAGTTACTTGGGGTCTCACACCGGGGAGCTGTTTTTT
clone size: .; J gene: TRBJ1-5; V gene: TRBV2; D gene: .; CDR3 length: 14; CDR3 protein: CAARRGLSNQPQHF; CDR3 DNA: TGTGCCGCGCGAAGAGGATTAAGCAATCAGCCCCAGCATTTT
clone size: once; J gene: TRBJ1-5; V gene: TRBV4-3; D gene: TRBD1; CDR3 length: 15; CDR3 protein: CASSQGTGLSQPQHF; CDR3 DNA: TGCGCCAGCAGCCAAGGGACAGGCCTATCGCAGCCCCAGCATTTT
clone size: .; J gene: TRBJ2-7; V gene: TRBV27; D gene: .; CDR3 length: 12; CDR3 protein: CASGEGGSEQYF; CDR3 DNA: TGTGCCAGCGGAGAGGGGGGGAGCGAGCAGTACTTC
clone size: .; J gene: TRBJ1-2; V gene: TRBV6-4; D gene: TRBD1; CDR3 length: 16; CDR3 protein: CASSRSPGQGTYGYTF; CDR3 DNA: TGTGCCAGCAGCCGCAGTCCGGGACAGGGGACTTATGGCTACACCTTC
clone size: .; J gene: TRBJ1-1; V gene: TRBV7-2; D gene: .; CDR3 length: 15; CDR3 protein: CASSYRGTVNTEAFF; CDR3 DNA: TGTGCCAGCAGCTACCGCGGGACGGTGAACACTGAAGCTTTCTTT
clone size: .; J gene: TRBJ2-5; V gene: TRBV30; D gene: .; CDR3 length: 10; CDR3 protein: CAWSKETQYF; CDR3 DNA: TGTGCCTGGAGTAAGGAGACCCAGTACTTC
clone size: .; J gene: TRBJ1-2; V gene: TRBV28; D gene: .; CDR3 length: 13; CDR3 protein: CASSLVTAGGYTF; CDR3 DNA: TGTGCCAGCAGTTTAGTGACAGCTGGAGGCTACACCTTC
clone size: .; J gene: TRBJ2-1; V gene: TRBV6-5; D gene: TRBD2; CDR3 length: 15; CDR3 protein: CASSTGTSGGLEQFF; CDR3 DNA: TGTGCCAGCAGTACCGGGACTAGCGGGGGCCTAGAGCAGTTCTTC
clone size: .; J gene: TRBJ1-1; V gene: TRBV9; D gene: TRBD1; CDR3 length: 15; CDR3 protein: CASSPTTGEGTEAFF; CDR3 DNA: TGTGCCAGCAGCCCAACGACAGGGGAGGGCACTGAAGCTTTCTTT
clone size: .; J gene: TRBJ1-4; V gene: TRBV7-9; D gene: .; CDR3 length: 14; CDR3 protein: CASSFSESNEKLFF; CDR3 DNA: TGTGCCAGCAGCTTTTCGGAGTCTAATGAAAAACTGTTTTTT
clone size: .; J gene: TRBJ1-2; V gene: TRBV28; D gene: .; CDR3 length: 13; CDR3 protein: CASTLSANYGYTF; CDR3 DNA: TGTGCCAGCACCCTGTCGGCTAACTATGGCTACACCTTC
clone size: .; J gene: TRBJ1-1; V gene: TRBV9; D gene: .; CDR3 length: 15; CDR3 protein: CASSVGRYQNTEAFF; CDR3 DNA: TGTGCCAGCAGCGTAGGAAGGTATCAGAACACTGAAGCTTTCTTT
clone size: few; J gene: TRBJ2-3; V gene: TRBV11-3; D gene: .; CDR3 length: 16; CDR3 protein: CASSLSYRTSTDTQYF; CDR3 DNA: TGTGCCAGCAGCTTATCGTACAGAACTAGCACAGATACGCAGTATTTT
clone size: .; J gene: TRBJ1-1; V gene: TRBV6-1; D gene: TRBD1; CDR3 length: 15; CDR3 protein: CASSDPRGLYTEAFF; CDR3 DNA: TGTGCCAGCAGTGATCCCAGGGGGCTGTACACTGAAGCTTTCTTT
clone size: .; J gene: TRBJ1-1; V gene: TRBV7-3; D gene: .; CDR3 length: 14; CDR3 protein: CASSPQRGSTEAFF; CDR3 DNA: TGTGCCAGCAGCCCCCAACGGGGGTCCACTGAAGCTTTCTTT
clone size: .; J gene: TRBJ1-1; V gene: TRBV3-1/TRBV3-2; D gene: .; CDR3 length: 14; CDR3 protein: CASSQGSSNTEAFF; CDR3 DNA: TGTGCCAGCAGCCAAGGCTCGTCCAACACTGAAGCTTTCTTT
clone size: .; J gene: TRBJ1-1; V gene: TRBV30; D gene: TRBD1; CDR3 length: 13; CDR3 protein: CAWSKGGQGSAFF; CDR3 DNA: TGTGCCTGGAGTAAAGGGGGACAGGGATCAGCTTTCTTT
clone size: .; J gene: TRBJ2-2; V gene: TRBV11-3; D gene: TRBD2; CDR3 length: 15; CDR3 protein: CASSETGTSTGELFF; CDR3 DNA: TGTGCCAGCAGCGAAACCGGGACTAGCACCGGGGAGCTGTTTTTT
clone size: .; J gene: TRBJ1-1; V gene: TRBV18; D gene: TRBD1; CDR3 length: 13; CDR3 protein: CASSWDSGTEAFF; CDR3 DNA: TGTGCCAGCTCATGGGACAGTGGCACTGAAGCTTTCTTT
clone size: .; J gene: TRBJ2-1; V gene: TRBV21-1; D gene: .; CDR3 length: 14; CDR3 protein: CASRHGTRAMEQFF; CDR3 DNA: TGTGCCAGCAGACACGGGACGCGTGCGATGGAGCAGTTCTTC
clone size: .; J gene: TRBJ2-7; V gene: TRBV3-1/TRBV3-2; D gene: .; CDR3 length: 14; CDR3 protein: CASSQSGVPYEQYF; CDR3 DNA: TGTGCCAGCAGCCAATCCGGGGTCCCCTACGAGCAGTACTTC
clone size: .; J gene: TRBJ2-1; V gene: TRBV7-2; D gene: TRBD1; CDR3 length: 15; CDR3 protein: CASSPDRDGWNEQFF; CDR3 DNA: TGTGCCAGCAGCCCGGACAGGGACGGTTGGAATGAGCAGTTCTTC
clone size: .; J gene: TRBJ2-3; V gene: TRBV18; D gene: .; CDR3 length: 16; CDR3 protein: CASSPPRGSGTDTQYF; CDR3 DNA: TGTGCCAGCTCACCACCGAGGGGTAGCGGCACAGATACGCAGTATTTT
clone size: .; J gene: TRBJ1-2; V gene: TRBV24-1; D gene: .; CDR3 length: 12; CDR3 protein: CATSLGHYGYTF; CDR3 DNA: TGTGCCACCAGTCTTGGTCACTATGGCTACACCTTC
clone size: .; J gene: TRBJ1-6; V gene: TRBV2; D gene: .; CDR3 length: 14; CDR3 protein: CASSEQQLDSPLHF; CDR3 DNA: TGTGCCAGCAGTGAACAACAGCTCGATTCACCCCTCCACTTT
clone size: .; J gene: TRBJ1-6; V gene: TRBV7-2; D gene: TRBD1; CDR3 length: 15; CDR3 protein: CASISDRAGNSPLHF; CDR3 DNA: TGTGCCAGCATTTCTGACAGGGCGGGGAATTCACCCCTCCACTTT
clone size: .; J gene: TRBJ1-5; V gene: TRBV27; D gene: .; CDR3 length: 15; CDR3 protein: CATSLGPRSNQPQHF; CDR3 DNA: TGTGCCACCTCGTTGGGGCCTAGGAGCAATCAGCCCCAGCATTTT
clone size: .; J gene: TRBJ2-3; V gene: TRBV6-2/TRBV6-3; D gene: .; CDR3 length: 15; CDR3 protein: CASSLASARTDTQYF; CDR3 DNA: TGTGCCAGCAGCCTTGCTAGCGCCCGCACAGATACGCAGTATTTT
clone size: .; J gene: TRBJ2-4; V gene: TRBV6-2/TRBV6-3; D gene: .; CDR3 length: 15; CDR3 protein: CASSREQGAKNIQYF; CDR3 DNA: TGTGCCAGCAGCCGGGAGCAGGGGGCCAAAAACATTCAGTACTTC
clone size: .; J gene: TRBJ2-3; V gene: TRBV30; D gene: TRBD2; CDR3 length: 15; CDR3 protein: CAWSVGLAGTDTQYF; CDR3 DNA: TGTGCCTGGAGTGTAGGGCTAGCGGGCACAGATACGCAGTATTTT
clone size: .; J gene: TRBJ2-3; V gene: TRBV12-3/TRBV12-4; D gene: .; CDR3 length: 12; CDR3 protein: CASSLRTDTQYF; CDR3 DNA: TGTGCCAGCAGTTTACGCACAGATACGCAGTATTTT
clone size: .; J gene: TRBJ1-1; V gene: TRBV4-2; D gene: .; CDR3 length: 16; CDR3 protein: CASSQESMTGNTEAFF; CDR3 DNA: TGTGCCAGCAGCCAAGAATCTATGACGGGGAACACTGAAGCTTTCTTT
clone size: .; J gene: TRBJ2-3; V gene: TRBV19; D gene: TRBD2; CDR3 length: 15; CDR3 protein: CASRISGGPADTQYF; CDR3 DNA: TGTGCCAGTAGGATTAGCGGGGGCCCCGCAGATACGCAGTATTTT